The rows below give T cell receptor beta chains drawn from one sample of a study of blood T cell repertoires in COVID-19. Clones were sequenced by immunoSEQ multiplex PCR, and TCRdb holds only the in-frame ones, with some missing. This sample has some 240,000 clones, with under 90% found just once. The specimen sequenced was PBMCs or T cells enriched from blood (not recorded which). These receptors originate from a young man with acute COVID-19. The CDR3 runs from the conserved cysteine through the conserved F or W. The order of the fields is CDR3 length, J gene, D gene, clone size, V gene, CDR3 protein, CDR3 DNA. The D gene is left open where the match is weak. Where a row states a size, it is once, few, many or the class of an expanded clone; other rows omit it.

>16|TRBJ1-2|NA|many|TRBV7-9
CASSPQRNRANYGYTF
TGTGCCAGCAGCCCACAAAGGAACAGGGCAAACTATGGCTACACCTTC
>13|TRBJ1-6|TRBD1|NA|TRBV5-6
CASSLGQGSPLHF
TGTGCCAGCAGCCTGGGACAGGGTTCACCCCTCCACTTT
>14|TRBJ1-5|TRBD1|NA|TRBV28
CASSLTGASQPQHF
TGTGCCAGCAGTTTGACAGGGGCATCTCAGCCCCAGCATTTT
>14|TRBJ2-1|NA|NA|TRBV10-2
CASRASDIDNEQFF
TGCGCCAGCCGAGCTAGCGATATCGATAATGAGCAGTTCTTC
>15|TRBJ1-4|NA|NA|TRBV5-5
CASSFEGRTNEKLFF
TGTGCCAGCAGCTTCGAAGGGAGAACGAATGAAAAACTGTTTTTT
>15|TRBJ2-1|TRBD2|NA|TRBV3-1/TRBV3-2
CASSAIAGAYNEQFF
TGTGCCAGCAGCGCCATAGCGGGAGCCTACAATGAGCAGTTCTTC
>18|TRBJ1-5|NA|once|TRBV29-1
CSVTFGGAVGLSNQPQHF
TGCAGCGTTACGTTTGGGGGCGCGGTGGGCCTTAGCAATCAGCCCCAGCATTTT
>14|TRBJ1-1|NA|NA|TRBV5-5
CASRQRQENTEAFF
TGTGCCAGCAGACAACGACAGGAGAACACTGAAGCTTTCTTT
>12|TRBJ1-1|TRBD1|NA|TRBV10-2
CASTGTATEAFF
TGCGCCAGCACTGGGACAGCTACTGAAGCTTTCTTT
>14|TRBJ1-5|TRBD1|NA|TRBV9
CASSRQGARQPQHF
TGTGCCAGCAGCCGACAGGGGGCGCGTCAGCCCCAGCATTTT
>17|TRBJ2-3|TRBD2|NA|TRBV11-2
CASSLLAGGRRSDTQYF
TGTGCCAGCAGCTTATTGGCTGGCGGGAGAAGGTCAGATACGCAGTATTTT